A selection of T cell receptor beta chains follows, all from one sample in a study of T cells in Graves' hyperthyroidism and ophthalmopathy. MiXCR, run by TCRdb on the multiplex PCR reads, gives a single entry per CDR3 protein. The sample holds hundreds of thousands of distinct CDR3 sequences; around 13% are singletons and the top ten take about a tenth. Sequences were obtained from blood. These receptors were collected from a young woman with Graves' hyperthyroidism. Each CDR3 is given with its conserved first and last residue. The D gene is left open where the match is weak. The size entry is marked missing in some rows and otherwise reads once, few, many or a size class.

len: 15
abundance: -
j_gene: TRBJ1-1
d_gene: TRBD1
v_gene: TRBV20-1
CDR3nt: TGCAGTGCCCCGGGACAGGGGGCGGCGGGCACTGAAGCTTTCTTT
CDR3aa: CSAPGQGAAGTEAFF

len: 15
abundance: few
j_gene: TRBJ2-7
d_gene: TRBD2
v_gene: TRBV5-1
CDR3nt: TGCGCCAGCAGCTTGGAGGCTAGCGGGACCAACGAGCAGTACTTC
CDR3aa: CASSLEASGTNEQYF

len: 12
abundance: many
j_gene: TRBJ2-1
d_gene: -
v_gene: TRBV4-1
CDR3nt: TGCGCCAGCAGCCAAGTGGGTGATGAGCAGTTCTTC
CDR3aa: CASSQVGDEQFF

len: 17
abundance: -
j_gene: TRBJ1-5
d_gene: -
v_gene: TRBV6-5
CDR3nt: TGTGCCAGCAGTTACGTTGAAGGGGGATACGGCAATCAGCCCCAGCATTTT
CDR3aa: CASSYVEGGYGNQPQHF

len: 11
abundance: -
j_gene: TRBJ2-5
d_gene: -
v_gene: TRBV30
CDR3nt: TGTGCCTGGAGTGTAACGGACTCACAGTACTTC
CDR3aa: CAWSVTDSQYF

len: 13
abundance: many
j_gene: TRBJ2-7
d_gene: TRBD1
v_gene: TRBV28
CDR3nt: TGTGCCTCCCGCCCAGGGGGCCCCTACGAGCAGTACTTC
CDR3aa: CASRPGGPYEQYF

len: 12
abundance: -
j_gene: TRBJ1-5
d_gene: -
v_gene: TRBV6-1
CDR3nt: TGTGCCAGCAACCCGGGACTCGGACCCCAGCATTTT
CDR3aa: CASNPGLGPQHF

len: 16
abundance: many
j_gene: TRBJ2-7
d_gene: -
v_gene: TRBV11-2
CDR3nt: TGTGCCAGCAGCTTATCCCCCCGGGTCTCCTCCTACGAGCAGTACTTC
CDR3aa: CASSLSPRVSSYEQYF

len: 15
abundance: few
j_gene: TRBJ2-2
d_gene: -
v_gene: TRBV11-3
CDR3nt: TGTGCCAGCAGTTACAGCCGGGGCCCCACCGGGGAGCTGTTTTTT
CDR3aa: CASSYSRGPTGELFF

len: 19
abundance: -
j_gene: TRBJ2-3
d_gene: TRBD2
v_gene: TRBV11-1
CDR3nt: TGTGCCAGCAGCTTCGGGCACCCTTCCGGGAGGGCCCCCCGCGAGGCGCAGTATTTT
CDR3aa: CASSFGHPSGRAPREAQYF